One and the same sample provided the 22 T cell receptor beta chains below, sequenced in a study of blood T cells in healthy people across ages. Sample-barcoded 5' priming and a J-beta primer mix drove a second PCR of about 7 to 11 cycles. TCRdb processed the 5' RACE reads anew with MiXCR; each CDR3 protein has one entry. The sample holds around 1.1 million distinct CDR3 sequences, roughly two fifths seen once. Material for sequencing was blood. Every receptor here comes from a man aged 18 to 35 in good health.

The chain is built from TRBV5-1 and TRBJ2-1; no definite D call. This CDR3 is 15 amino acids long. V lost 0 bases and J lost 3, with 10 bases in between. Germline V CDR1 and CDR2: SGHRS, YFSETQ. Here the CDR3 reads CASSLEQPGYNEQFF. As DNA, the CDR3 is TGCGCCAGCAGCTTGGAGCAGCCAGGCTACAATGAGCAGTTCTTC.

V is TRBV12-3 or TRBV12-4 and J is TRBJ2-3; tentative D call: TRBD2 (6 bases). The CDR3 has 15 residues. The V and J ends lost 3 bases and 4 bases respectively, with 14 bases between them. The CDR3 DNA follows: TGTGCCAGCAGTTTCGCCCAGGGAGGTGCAGATACGCAGTATTTT. Its translation is CASSFAQGGADTQYF.

The chain employs TRBV14 and TRBJ2-2, with D possibly TRBD2 on 5 matching bases. The V gene's germline CDR1 is SGHDN and CDR2 FVKESK. The V gene lost 5 bases and the J gene lost 11 bases, with 9 bases spanning the gap. The length of the CDR3 is 11 residues. CDR3 loop: CASSYGRELFF. As DNA, the CDR3 is TGTGCCAGCAGCTATGGGAGAGAGCTGTTTTTT.

As for this clonotype: This may arise from a read error, as a much more abundant clone is one base away. The chain combines TRBV12-3 or TRBV12-4 with TRBJ2-7; perhaps TRBD2 as D (7 bases). V was clipped by 6 bases and J by 7 bases, with 22 bases between them. The CDR3 is 15 residues long. CDR3 residues: CASRPEGGADNEQYF. The DNA of the CDR3 is TGTGCCAGCAGACCTGAGGGGGGGGCCGACAATGAGCAGTACTTC.

The sample holds a few counts of this clonotype. The chain has TRBV12-3 or TRBV12-4 and TRBJ1-6; D is unresolved. CDR3 length: 13 amino acids. Trimming removed 5 bases from V and 5 bases from J, with 7 bases in between. The CDR3 here is CASSPQNNSPLHF. In nucleotides, the CDR3 is TGTGCCAGCAGTCCACAGAATAATTCACCCCTCCACTTT.

The chain couples TRBV29-1 to TRBJ1-2, with 7 positions matching TRBD1. The CDR3 length is 12 residues. Germline V gene data show CDR1 as SQVTM and CDR2 as ANQGSEA. Trimming cost V 6 bases and J 7 bases; bases outside gene matches: 8. The DNA of the CDR3 is TGCAGCGTGCCCGGGACAGTCTTTGGCTACACCTTC. Translation gives CSVPGTVFGYTF.

This clonotype has a count of ten or more. The chain uses TRBV7-8 and TRBJ1-2; D is perhaps TRBD1 (5 bases). V gave up 1 base and J gave up 3 bases, with 18 bases separating them. The CDR3 has 17 residues. Germline V gene data show CDR1 as SGHVS and CDR2 as FQNEAQ. The CDR3 spells CASSLEPGLQTYYGYTF. In DNA form, the CDR3 reads TGTGCCAGCAGCTTAGAGCCGGGACTCCAGACATACTATGGCTACACCTTC.

The V gene is TRBV10-3, the J gene TRBJ1-5; TRBD1 is a possible D gene (6 bases). Deletions cut 8 bases from V and 2 bases from J, with 10 bases between. From germline, CDR1 is ENHRY and CDR2 SYGVKD. The length of the CDR3 is 13 residues. In DNA form, the CDR3 reads TGTGCCATCGGCAGGGGTCGCAATCAGCCCCAGCATTTT. Translation gives CAIGRGRNQPQHF.

The gene calls are TRBV5-6 and TRBJ1-5; no clear D. CDR3 length: 14 residues. V was cut by 0 bases and J by 3 bases, with 7 bases left in between. CDR1 is SGHDT and CDR2 is YYEEEE in the germline V gene. As DNA, the CDR3 is TGTGCCAGCAGCTTGGTCTCAGACAATCAGCCCCAGCATTTT. Its protein product is CASSLVSDNQPQHF.

This rearrangement joins TRBV7-9 to TRBJ1-1; no reliable D call. Trimming removed 5 bases at V and 1 base at J, with 14 bases between. The CDR3 runs 15 residues. From germline, CDR1 is SEHNR and CDR2 FQNEAQ (reference sequence). The CDR3 here is CASSRYQVANTEAFF. The CDR3 DNA reads as TGTGCCAGCAGCCGATACCAGGTCGCGAACACTGAAGCTTTCTTT.

This chain uses TRBV5-1 with TRBJ2-5; 11 bases are shared with TRBD2. Germline CDR1 and CDR2: SGHRS and YFSETQ. V shed 3 bases, J shed 6 bases, and the junction held 7 bases outside the gene matches. The CDR3 totals 15 residues. This chain's CDR3 is CASSSTSGAVKTQYF. CDR3 DNA: TGCGCCAGCAGCTCGACTAGCGGGGCCGTAAAGACCCAGTACTTC.

This clonotype was picked up a small number of times. CDR3 loop: CASRISGAGEQFF. CDR3 in DNA: TGTGCCAGCAGGATAAGCGGGGCCGGTGAGCAGTTCTTC. This chain joins TRBV27 and TRBJ2-1; 7 bases align to TRBD2. The junction had 8 bases not matched to a gene; V was cut back by 6 bases and J by 9 bases. CDR3 length equals 13 residues. Germline loops: CDR1 MNHEY, CDR2 SMNVEV (reference sequence).

The chain carries TRBV4-2 and TRBJ2-3, with 11 nucleotides matching TRBD2. Germline V gene sequence: CDR1 LGHNA, CDR2 YNFKEQ. V lost 5 bases to trimming and J lost 5 bases; unmatched junction nucleotides: 9. The CDR3 length is 16 residues. CDR3 in amino acids: CASSSQTSGAEDTQYF. The CDR3 bases are TGTGCCAGCAGCTCGCAGACTAGCGGGGCGGAAGATACGCAGTATTTT.

V and J are TRBV7-9 and TRBJ2-1; D is ambiguous. V was shortened by 1 base and J by 0 bases, with 7 bases between the two germline ends. CDR1 and CDR2 from the germline V gene are SEHNR and FQNEAQ (reference sequence). The CDR3 is 15 residues long. The CDR3 region has the DNA TGTGCCAGCAGCTTAGGATCGGTCTCCTACAATGAGCAGTTCTTC. This sequence encodes CASSLGSVSYNEQFF.

This chain links TRBV27 with TRBJ1-5, with D tentatively TRBD1 (5 bases). This CDR3 region has 14 residues. CDR1 is MNHEY, CDR2 SMNVEV, per germline (reference sequence). V lost 7 bases and J lost 2, with 12 bases in between. This chain's CDR3 is CASKPGGGNQPQHF. DNA for the CDR3: TGTGCCAGCAAACCCGGGGGGGGCAATCAGCCCCAGCATTTT.

The chain couples TRBV20-1 to TRBJ2-5; 8 bases are a match to TRBD2. V lost 7 bases, J lost 5 bases, and 6 bases stayed unmatched. Germline CDR1 reads DFQATT; CDR2 reads SNEGSKA (reference sequence). The CDR3 covers 12 residues. The chain's CDR3 is CSGGLAGETQYF. DNA of the CDR3: TGCAGTGGGGGTCTAGCGGGCGAGACCCAGTACTTC.

The chain is built from TRBV20-1 and TRBJ2-3; 10 nucleotides match TRBD2. J was trimmed by 9 bases and V by 5 bases; bases with no gene match: 17. Germline lookup yields CDR1 DFQATT and CDR2 SNEGSKA (reference sequence). The CDR3 has 16 amino acids. The CDR3 DNA follows: TGCAGTGCTGTCCCTCGTGGAGCGGGGGGGCCGCGGACGCAGTATTTT. Protein: CSAVPRGAGGPRTQYF.

The chain combines TRBV12-3 or TRBV12-4 with TRBJ2-2, with 7 nucleotides matching TRBD1. This CDR3 contains 15 residues. Germline trimming cut 6 bases from V and 4 bases from J; bases unmatched to any gene: 8. CDR3 nucleotides: TGTGCCAGCAGCTACTCAGGGGGAAGCACCGGGGAGCTGTTTTTT. This translates into CASSYSGGSTGELFF.

The chain has TRBV14 and TRBJ1-1, with 7 nucleotides matching TRBD1. The CDR3 extends over 13 amino acids. The V and J ends lost 0 bases and 10 bases, in that order; junction bases with no gene match: 5. Per germline, CDR1 SGHDN and CDR2 FVKESK. CDR3 loop: CASSQDIQGPAFF. The CDR3, as DNA: TGTGCCAGCAGCCAAGATATACAGGGGCCAGCTTTCTTT.

This clonotype was observed a handful of times. This rearrangement joins TRBV4-1 to TRBJ1-1; D remains ambiguous. From germline, CDR1 is MGHRA and CDR2 YSYEKL. Trimming removed 3 bases from V and 5 bases from J, with 10 bases in between. This CDR3 has 13 residues. CDR3 region: CASSHRLGTEAFF. In DNA, the CDR3 is TGCGCCAGCAGCCACCGGCTAGGAACTGAAGCTTTCTTT.

This clonotype has just a few counts. This sequence joins TRBV12-5 and TRBJ2-1; a weak D match, TRBD1 (6 bases). Trimming took 1 base from V and 0 from J, leaving 13 bases between them. The germline V gene has CDR1 LGHNT and CDR2 FRNRAP. This CDR3 is 17 amino acids long. CDR3 sequence: CASGLARDTSSYNEQFF. The DNA of the CDR3 is TGTGCTAGTGGTTTGGCCCGGGACACCAGCTCCTACAATGAGCAGTTCTTC.

The count of this clonotype is one. The chain couples TRBV12-3 or TRBV12-4 to TRBJ1-6; D remains unclear. The CDR3 loop spans 13 amino acids. V was clipped by 6 bases and J by 11 bases, with 14 bases between them. This chain's CDR3 is CASSQFLNPPLHF. The CDR3, as DNA: TGTGCCAGCAGCCAATTTCTCAATCCACCCCTCCACTTT.